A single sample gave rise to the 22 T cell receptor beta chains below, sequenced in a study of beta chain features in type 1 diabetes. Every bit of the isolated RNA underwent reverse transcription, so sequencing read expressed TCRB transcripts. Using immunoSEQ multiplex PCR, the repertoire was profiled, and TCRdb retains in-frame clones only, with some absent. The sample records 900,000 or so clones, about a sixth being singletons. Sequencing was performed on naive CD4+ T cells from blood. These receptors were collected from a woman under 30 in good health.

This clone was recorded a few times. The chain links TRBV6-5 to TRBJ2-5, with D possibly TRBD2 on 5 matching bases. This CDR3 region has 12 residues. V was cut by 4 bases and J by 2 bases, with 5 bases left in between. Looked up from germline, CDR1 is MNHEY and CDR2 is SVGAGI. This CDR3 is CASSSGQETQYF. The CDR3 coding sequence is TGTGCCAGCAGTTCGGGACAAGAGACCCAGTACTTC.

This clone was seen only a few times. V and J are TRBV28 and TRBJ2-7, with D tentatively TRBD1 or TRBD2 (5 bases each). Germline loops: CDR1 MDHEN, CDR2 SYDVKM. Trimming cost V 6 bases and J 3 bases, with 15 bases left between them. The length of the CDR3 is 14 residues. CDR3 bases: TGTGCCAGCAGGCGTACCCAGGGAGTCTACGAGCAGTACTTC. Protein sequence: CASRRTQGVYEQYF.

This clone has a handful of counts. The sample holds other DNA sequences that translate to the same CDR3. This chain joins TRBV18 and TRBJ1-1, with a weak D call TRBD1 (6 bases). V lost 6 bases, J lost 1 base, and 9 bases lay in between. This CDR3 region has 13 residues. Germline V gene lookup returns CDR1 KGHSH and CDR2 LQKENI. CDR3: CASSGGRNTEAFF. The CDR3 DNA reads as TGTGCCAGCTCGGGGGGCAGGAACACTGAAGCTTTCTTT.

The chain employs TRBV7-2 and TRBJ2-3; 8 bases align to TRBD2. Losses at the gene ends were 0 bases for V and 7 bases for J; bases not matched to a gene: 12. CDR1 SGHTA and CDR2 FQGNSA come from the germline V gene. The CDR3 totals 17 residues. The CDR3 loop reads CASSLARAGDRRYTQYF. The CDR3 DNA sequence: TGTGCCAGCAGCTTAGCACGAGCGGGAGATCGCAGGTATACGCAGTATTTT.

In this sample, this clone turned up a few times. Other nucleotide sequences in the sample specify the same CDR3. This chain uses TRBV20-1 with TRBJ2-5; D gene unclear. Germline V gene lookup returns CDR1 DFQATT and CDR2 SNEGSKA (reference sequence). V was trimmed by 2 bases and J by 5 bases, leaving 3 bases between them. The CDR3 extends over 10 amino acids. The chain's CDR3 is CSARKETQYF. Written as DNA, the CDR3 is TGCAGTGCTAGAAAGGAGACCCAGTACTTC.

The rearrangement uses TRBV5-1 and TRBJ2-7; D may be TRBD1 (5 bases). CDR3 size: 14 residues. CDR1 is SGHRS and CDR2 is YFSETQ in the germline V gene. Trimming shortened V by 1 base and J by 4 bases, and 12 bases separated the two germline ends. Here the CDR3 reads CASSLSPGLYEQYF. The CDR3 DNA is TGCGCCAGCAGCTTGAGTCCAGGGCTGTACGAGCAGTACTTC.

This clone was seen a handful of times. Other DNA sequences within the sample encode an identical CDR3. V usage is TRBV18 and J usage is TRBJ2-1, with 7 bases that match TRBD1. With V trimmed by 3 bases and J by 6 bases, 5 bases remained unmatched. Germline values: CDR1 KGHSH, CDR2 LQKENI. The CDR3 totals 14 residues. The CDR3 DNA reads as TGTGCCAGCTCACCTCCTGCAGGGGGCAATGAGCAGTTCTTC. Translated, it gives CASSPPAGGNEQFF.

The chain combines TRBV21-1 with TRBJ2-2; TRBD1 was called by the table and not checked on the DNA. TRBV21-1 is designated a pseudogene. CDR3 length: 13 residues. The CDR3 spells CASRTGGRGELFF. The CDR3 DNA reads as TGTGCCAGCAGGACAGGGGGCCGCGGGGAGCTGTTTTTT.

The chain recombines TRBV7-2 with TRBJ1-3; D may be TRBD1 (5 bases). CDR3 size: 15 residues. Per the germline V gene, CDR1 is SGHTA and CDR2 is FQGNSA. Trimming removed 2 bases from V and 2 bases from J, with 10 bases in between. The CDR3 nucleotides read TGTGCCAGCAGCTTATTGGGGGTCCCTGGAAACACCATATATTTT. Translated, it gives CASSLLGVPGNTIYF.

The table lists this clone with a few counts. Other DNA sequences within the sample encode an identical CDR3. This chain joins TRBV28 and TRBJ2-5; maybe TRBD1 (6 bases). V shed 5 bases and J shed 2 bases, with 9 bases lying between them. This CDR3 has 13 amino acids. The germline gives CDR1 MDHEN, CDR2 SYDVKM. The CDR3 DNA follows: TGTGCCAGCAGTCAGACAGGTCAAGAGACCCAGTACTTC. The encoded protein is CASSQTGQETQYF.

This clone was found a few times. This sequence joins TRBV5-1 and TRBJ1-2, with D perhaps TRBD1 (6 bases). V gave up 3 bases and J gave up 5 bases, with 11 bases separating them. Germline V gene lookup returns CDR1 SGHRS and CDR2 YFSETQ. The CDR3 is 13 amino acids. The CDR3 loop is CASSSDGQYGYTF. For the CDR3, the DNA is TGCGCCAGCAGCTCCGACGGACAGTATGGCTACACCTTC.

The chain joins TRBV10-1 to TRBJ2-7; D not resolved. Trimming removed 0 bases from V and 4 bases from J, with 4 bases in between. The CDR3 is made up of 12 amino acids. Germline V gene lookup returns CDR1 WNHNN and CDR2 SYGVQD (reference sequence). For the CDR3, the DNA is TGCGCCAGCAGTGAGTCGTCTTACGAGCAGTACTTC. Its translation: CASSESSYEQYF.

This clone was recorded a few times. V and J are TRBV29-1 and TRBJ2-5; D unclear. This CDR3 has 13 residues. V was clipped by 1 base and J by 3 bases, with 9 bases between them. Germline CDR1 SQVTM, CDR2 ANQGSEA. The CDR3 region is CSVEGSAEETQYF. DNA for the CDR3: TGCAGCGTTGAAGGTTCGGCAGAAGAGACCCAGTACTTC. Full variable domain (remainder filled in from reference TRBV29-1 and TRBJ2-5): SAVISQKPSRDICQRGTSLTIQCQVDSQVTMMFWYRQQPGQSLTLIATANQGSEATYESGFVIDKFPISRPNLTFSTLTVSNMSPEDSSIYLCSVEGSAEETQYFGPGTRLLVL.

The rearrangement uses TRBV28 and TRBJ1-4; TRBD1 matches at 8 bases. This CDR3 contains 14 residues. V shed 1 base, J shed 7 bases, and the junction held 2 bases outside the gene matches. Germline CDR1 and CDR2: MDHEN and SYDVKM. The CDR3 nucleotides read TGTGCCAGCAGTTTATCGGACAGGGTTGAAAAACTGTTTTTT. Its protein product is CASSLSDRVEKLFF. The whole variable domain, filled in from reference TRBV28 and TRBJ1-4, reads DVKVTQSSRYLVKRTGEKVFLECVQDMDHENMFWYRQDPGLGLRLIYFSYDVKMKEKGDIPEGYSVSREKKERFSLILESASTNQTSMYLCASSLSDRVEKLFFGSGTQLSVL.

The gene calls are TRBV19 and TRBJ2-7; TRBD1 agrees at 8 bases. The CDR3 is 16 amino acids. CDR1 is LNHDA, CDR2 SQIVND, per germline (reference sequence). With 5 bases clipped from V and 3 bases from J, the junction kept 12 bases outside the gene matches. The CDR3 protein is CASSEHPGQANYEQYF. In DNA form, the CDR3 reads TGTGCCAGTAGTGAACACCCGGGACAGGCTAACTACGAGCAGTACTTC.

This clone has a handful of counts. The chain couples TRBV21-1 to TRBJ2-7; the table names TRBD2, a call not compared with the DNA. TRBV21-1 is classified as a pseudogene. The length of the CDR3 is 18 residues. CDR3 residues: CASSKVGPSGRALYEQYF. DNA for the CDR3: TGTGCCAGCAGCAAAGTGGGGCCTTCCGGGAGGGCCCTATACGAGCAGTACTTC.

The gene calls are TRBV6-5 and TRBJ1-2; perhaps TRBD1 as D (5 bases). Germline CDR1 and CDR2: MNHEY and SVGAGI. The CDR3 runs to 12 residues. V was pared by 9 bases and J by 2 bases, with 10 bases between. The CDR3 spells CASRRGNYGYTF. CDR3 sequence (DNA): TGTGCCAGTCGACGGGGGAACTATGGCTACACCTTC.

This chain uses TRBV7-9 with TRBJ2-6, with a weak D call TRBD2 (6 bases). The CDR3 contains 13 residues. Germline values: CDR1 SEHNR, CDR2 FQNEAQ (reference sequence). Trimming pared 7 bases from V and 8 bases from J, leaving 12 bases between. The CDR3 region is CASTLGGTNVLTF. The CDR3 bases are TGTGCCAGCACTCTCGGCGGGACCAACGTCCTGACTTTC.

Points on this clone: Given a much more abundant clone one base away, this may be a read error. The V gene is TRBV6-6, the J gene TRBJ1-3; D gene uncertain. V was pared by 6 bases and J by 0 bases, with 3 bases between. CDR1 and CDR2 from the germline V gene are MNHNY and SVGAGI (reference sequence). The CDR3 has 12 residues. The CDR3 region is CASRDSGNTIYF. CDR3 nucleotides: TGTGCCAGCAGGGACTCTGGAAACACCATATATTTT.

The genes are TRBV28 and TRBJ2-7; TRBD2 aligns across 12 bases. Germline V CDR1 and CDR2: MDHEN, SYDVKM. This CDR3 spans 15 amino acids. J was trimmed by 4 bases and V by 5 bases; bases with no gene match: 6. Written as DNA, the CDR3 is TGTGCCAGCAGTGCCGGACTAGCGGGAAGTTACGAGCAGTACTTC. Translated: CASSAGLAGSYEQYF. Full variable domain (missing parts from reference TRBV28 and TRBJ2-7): DVKVTQSSRYLVKRTGEKVFLECVQDMDHENMFWYRQDPGLGLRLIYFSYDVKMKEKGDIPEGYSVSREKKERFSLILESASTNQTSMYLCASSAGLAGSYEQYFGPGTRLTVT.

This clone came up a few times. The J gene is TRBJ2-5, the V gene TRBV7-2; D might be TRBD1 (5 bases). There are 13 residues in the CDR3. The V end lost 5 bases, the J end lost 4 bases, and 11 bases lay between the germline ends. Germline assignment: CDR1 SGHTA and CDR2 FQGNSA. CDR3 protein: CASSKDQGETQYF. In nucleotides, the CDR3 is TGTGCCAGCAGCAAGGACCAGGGAGAGACCCAGTACTTC.

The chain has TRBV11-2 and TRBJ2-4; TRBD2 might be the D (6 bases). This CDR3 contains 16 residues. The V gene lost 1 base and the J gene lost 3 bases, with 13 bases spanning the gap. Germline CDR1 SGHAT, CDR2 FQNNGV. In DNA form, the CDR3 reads TGTGCCAGCAGCTTAGCTACTAGCTCTGGCAAAAACATTCAGTACTTC. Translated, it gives CASSLATSSGKNIQYF.